These 11 T cell receptor beta chains were sequenced from one sample in a study of T cell responses to AZD1222 COVID-19 vaccine. Clones were read by immunoSEQ multiplex PCR, and TCRdb kept only the in-frame ones, dropping some. The sample holds about 120,000 clones; more than 85% are singletons and the top ten take 3%. Sequenced here: peripheral blood, sampled 28 days after the second AZD1222 dose. All receptors come from an adult who received the AZD1222 COVID-19 vaccine.

V and J are TRBV7-2 and TRBJ1-1; D gene unclear. This CDR3 is 13 amino acids long. The V gene lost 2 bases and the J gene lost 3 bases, with 7 bases spanning the gap. CDR1 is SGHTA, CDR2 FQGNSA, per germline. CDR3 amino acids: CASSLWVHTEAFF. Here the CDR3 DNA reads TGTGCCAGCAGCTTATGGGTACACACTGAAGCTTTCTTT.

This chain's CDR3 is CASSEYRGGGDEKLFF. The CDR3 coding sequence is TGTGCCAGCAGTGAGTACAGGGGAGGAGGTGATGAAAAACTGTTTTTT. The V and J genes are TRBV25-1 and TRBJ1-4; 7 bases line up with TRBD1. The germline V gene encodes CDR1 MGHDK and CDR2 SYGVNS. The CDR3 spans 16 residues. V lost 3 bases and J lost 6; bases outside the gene matches: 10.

This clone has more than one count but fewer than ten. The chain couples TRBV11-2 to TRBJ1-5; the D is unclear. The germline gives CDR1 SGHAT, CDR2 FQNNGV. The CDR3 covers 12 residues. Trimming removed 1 base from V and 3 bases from J, with 1 base in between. CDR3 bases: TGTGCCAGCAGCTTAGTCAATCAGCCCCAGCATTTT. Encoded protein: CASSLVNQPQHF.

The CDR3 is CASSLPGLAGAGEQFF. DNA of the CDR3: TGTGCCAGCAGCTTGCCGGGACTAGCGGGGGCGGGTGAGCAGTTCTTC. The chain joins TRBV7-9 to TRBJ2-1; 14 nucleotides agree with TRBD2. Looked up from germline, CDR1 is SEHNR and CDR2 is FQNEAQ (reference sequence). The V gene end was trimmed by 3 bases and the J gene end by 9 bases; junction bases not matched to a gene: 7. The length of the CDR3 is 16 residues.

The chain recombines TRBV28 with TRBJ2-5; 12 nucleotides line up with TRBD2. CDR3 length equals 15 residues. With 5 bases clipped from V and 5 bases from J, the junction kept 6 bases outside the gene matches. CDR1 MDHEN and CDR2 SYDVKM come from the germline V gene. The CDR3 DNA sequence: TGTGCCAGCAGTCCTCGACTAGCGGGGGTGGAGACCCAGTACTTC. Its protein product is CASSPRLAGVETQYF.

The J gene is TRBJ2-1, the V gene TRBV20-1; possibly TRBD1 for D (6 bases). Per the germline V gene, CDR1 is DFQATT and CDR2 is SNEGSKA (reference sequence). The V end was cut by 3 bases, the J end by 9 bases, with 21 bases between. The length of the CDR3 is 15 residues. The CDR3 spells CSASPRQGIFSEQFF. CDR3 coding DNA: TGCAGTGCTAGTCCTCGGCAGGGGATTTTCAGTGAGCAGTTCTTC.

The chain uses TRBV18 and TRBJ1-1; D call uncertain. In germline, CDR1 is KGHSH, CDR2 LQKENI. Trimming shortened V by 3 bases and J by 0 bases, and 8 bases separated the two germline ends. This CDR3 spans 14 amino acids. This CDR3 reads CASSPTEMNTEAFF. The DNA of the CDR3 is TGTGCCAGCTCACCGACGGAAATGAACACTGAAGCTTTCTTT.

The J gene is TRBJ2-1, the V gene TRBV3-1 (or the pseudogene TRBV3-2), with D maybe TRBD2 (6 bases). Per the germline V gene, CDR1 is LGHDT and CDR2 is YNNKEL (reference sequence). This CDR3 is 15 amino acids long. Trimming shortened V by 1 base and J by 9 bases, and 16 bases separated the two germline ends. The CDR3, as DNA: TGTGCCAGCAGCCAAGGGCACGGGGGAGTGGGTGAGCAGTTCTTC. This encodes CASSQGHGGVGEQFF.

The chain couples TRBV7-9 to TRBJ2-2; D unresolved. Germline CDR1 is SEHNR and CDR2 is FQNEAQ (reference sequence). Trimming removed 1 base from V and 7 bases from J, with 7 bases in between. The CDR3 spans 13 residues. The CDR3 loop reads CASSLDRRGELFF. Written as DNA, the CDR3 is TGTGCCAGCAGCTTAGATCGACGCGGGGAGCTGTTTTTT.

This chain joins TRBV27 and TRBJ1-2; weak D call: TRBD1 (6 bases). With 6 bases removed from V and 1 base from J, the gap between germline ends came to 12 bases. The CDR3 loop spans 14 amino acids. In germline, CDR1 is MNHEY, CDR2 SMNVEV (reference sequence). CDR3 sequence: CASRAGAVNYGYTF. CDR3 DNA: TGTGCCAGCAGGGCAGGGGCGGTTAACTATGGCTACACCTTC.

The chain links TRBV5-1 to TRBJ2-7; the match to TRBD1 covers 7 bases. V was clipped by 4 bases and J by 5 bases; unmatched bases: 12. The germline V gene encodes CDR1 SGHRS and CDR2 YFSETQ. The CDR3 extends over 15 amino acids. The CDR3 nucleotides read TGCGCCAGCAGCCTCGGGCAGGGGGAGATCGACGAGCAGTACTTC. As protein: CASSLGQGEIDEQYF. Full variable domain (remainder filled in from reference TRBV5-1 and TRBJ2-7): KAGVTQTPRYLIKTRGQQVTLSCSPISGHRSVSWYQQTPGQGLQFLFEYFSETQRNKGNFPGRFSGRQFSNSRSEMNVSTLELGDSALYLCASSLGQGEIDEQYFGPGTRLTVT.